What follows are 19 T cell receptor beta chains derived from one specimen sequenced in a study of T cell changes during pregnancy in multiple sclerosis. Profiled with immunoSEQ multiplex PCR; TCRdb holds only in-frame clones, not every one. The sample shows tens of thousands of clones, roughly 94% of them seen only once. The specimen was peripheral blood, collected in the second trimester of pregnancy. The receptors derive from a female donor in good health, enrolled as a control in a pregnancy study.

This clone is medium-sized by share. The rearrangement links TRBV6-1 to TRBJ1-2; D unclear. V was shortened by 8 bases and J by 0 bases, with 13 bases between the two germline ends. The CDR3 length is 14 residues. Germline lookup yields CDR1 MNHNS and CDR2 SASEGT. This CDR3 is CASGEGTANYGYTF. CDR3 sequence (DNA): TGTGCCAGCGGGGAGGGTACGGCTAACTATGGCTACACCTTC.

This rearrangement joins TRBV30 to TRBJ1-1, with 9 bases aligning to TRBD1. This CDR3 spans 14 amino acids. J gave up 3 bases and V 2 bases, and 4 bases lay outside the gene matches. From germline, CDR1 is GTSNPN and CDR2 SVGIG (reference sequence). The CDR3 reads CAWSRTGDYTEAFF. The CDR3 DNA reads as TGTGCCTGGAGTCGGACAGGGGATTACACTGAAGCTTTCTTT.

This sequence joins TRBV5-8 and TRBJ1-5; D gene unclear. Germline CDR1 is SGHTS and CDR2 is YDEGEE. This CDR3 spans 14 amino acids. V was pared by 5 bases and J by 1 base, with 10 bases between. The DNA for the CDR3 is TGTGCCAGCAGTTATCGGGTCAGCAATCAGCCCCAGCATTTT. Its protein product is CASSYRVSNQPQHF.

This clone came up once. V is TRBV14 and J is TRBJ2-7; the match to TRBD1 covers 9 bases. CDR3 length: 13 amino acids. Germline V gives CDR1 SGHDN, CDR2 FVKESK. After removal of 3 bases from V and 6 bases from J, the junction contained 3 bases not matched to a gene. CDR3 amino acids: CASSHTGGREQYF. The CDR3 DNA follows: TGTGCCAGCAGCCACACAGGGGGCCGCGAGCAGTACTTC.

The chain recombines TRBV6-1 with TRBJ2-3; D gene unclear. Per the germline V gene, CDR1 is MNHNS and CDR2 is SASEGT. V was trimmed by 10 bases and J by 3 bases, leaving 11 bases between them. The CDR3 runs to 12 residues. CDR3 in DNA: TGTGCCACTCACCCGGGTACAGATACGCAGTATTTT. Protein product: CATHPGTDTQYF.

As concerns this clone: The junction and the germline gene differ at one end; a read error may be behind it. The CDR3 is CASSPAGGRAANEQFF. The CDR3 coding sequence is TGTGCTAGCAGCCCAGCCGGCGGGAGGGCCGCCAATGAGCAGTTCTTC. The chain combines TRBV7-7 with TRBJ2-1; 9 nucleotides agree with TRBD2. The germline gives CDR1 SSHAT, CDR2 FNYEAQ (reference sequence). CDR3 length: 16 residues.

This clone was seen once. CDR3 DNA sequence: TGTGCCAGCAGCTCCGGACTAGCGGGGGGGCCTGGAGATACGCAGTATTTT. Encoded protein: CASSSGLAGGPGDTQYF. This chain uses TRBV5-8 with TRBJ2-3; 15 bases fit TRBD2. V gave up 3 bases and J gave up 5 bases; unmatched junction bases: 7. Germline-derived CDR1 and CDR2 are SGHTS and YDEGEE. The length of the CDR3 is 17 residues.

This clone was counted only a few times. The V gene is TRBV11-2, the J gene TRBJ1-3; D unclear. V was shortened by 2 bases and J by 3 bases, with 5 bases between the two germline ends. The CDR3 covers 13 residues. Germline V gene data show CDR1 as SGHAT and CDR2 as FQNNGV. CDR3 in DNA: TGTGCCAGCAGCTTAACGAGTGGAAACACCATATATTTT. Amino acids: CASSLTSGNTIYF.

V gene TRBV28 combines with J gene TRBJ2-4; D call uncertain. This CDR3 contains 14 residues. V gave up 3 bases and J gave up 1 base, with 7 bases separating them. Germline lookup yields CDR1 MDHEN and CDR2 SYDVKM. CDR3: CASSFGLAKNIQYF. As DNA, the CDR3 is TGTGCCAGCAGTTTTGGGCTCGCCAAAAACATTCAGTACTTC.

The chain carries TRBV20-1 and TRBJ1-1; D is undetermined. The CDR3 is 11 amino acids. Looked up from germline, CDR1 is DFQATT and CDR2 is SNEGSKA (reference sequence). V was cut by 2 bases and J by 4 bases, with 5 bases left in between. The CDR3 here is CSARHSTEAFF. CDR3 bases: TGCAGTGCTAGACATAGCACTGAAGCTTTCTTT.

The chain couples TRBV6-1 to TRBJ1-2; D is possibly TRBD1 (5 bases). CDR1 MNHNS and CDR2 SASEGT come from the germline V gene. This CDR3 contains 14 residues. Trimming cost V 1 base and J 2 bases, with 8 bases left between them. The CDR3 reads CASSEGGRNYGYTF. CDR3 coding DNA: TGTGCCAGCAGTGAAGGGGGCAGGAACTATGGCTACACCTTC.

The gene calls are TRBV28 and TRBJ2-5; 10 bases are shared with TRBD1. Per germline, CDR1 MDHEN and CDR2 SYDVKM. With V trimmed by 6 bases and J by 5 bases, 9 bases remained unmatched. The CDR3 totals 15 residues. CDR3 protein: CASSNRQGARETQYF. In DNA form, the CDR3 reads TGTGCCAGCAGCAACCGACAGGGGGCGCGGGAGACCCAGTACTTC.

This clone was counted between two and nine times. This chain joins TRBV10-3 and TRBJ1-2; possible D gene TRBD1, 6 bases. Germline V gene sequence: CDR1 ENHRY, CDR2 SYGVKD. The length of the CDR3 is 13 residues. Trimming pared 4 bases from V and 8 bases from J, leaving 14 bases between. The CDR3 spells CAISGGPEDGYTF. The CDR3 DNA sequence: TGTGCCATCAGTGGGGGGCCCGAGGACGGCTACACCTTC.

This CDR3 is CASSPKGQGENTEAFF. The CDR3 DNA reads as TGTGCCAGCAGCCCGAAGGGTCAGGGGGAGAACACTGAAGCTTTCTTT. The chain has TRBV7-9 and TRBJ1-1, with TRBD1 matching 7 bases. There are 16 residues in the CDR3. The V gene end was trimmed by 5 bases and the J gene end by 1 base; junction bases not matched to a gene: 10. In germline, CDR1 is SEHNR, CDR2 FQNEAQ (reference sequence). Filled out from reference TRBV7-9 and TRBJ1-1, the complete variable domain reads DTGVSQNPRHKITKRGQNVTFRCDPISEHNRLYWYRQTLGQGPEFLTYFQNEAQLEKSRLLSDRFSAERPKGSFSTLEIQRTEQGDSAMYLCASSPKGQGENTEAFFGQGTRLTVV.

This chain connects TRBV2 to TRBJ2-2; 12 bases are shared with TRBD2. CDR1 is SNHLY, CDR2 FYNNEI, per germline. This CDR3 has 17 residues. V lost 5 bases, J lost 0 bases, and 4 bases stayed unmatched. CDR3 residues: CASSRGLAGSNTGELFF. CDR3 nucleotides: TGTGCCAGCAGTCGGGGACTAGCGGGCTCGAACACCGGGGAGCTGTTTTTT.

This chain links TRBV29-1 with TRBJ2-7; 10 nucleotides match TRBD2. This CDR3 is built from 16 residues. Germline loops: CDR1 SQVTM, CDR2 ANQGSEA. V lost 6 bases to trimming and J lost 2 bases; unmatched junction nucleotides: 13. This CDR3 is CSVRGASGSHPYEQYF. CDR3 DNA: TGCAGCGTCCGAGGGGCTAGCGGGAGCCATCCCTACGAGCAGTACTTC.

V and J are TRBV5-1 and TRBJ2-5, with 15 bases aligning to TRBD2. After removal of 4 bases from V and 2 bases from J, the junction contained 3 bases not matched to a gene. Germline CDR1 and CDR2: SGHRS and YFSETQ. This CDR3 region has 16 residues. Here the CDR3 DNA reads TGCGCCAGCAGCCCGGGACTAGCGGGAGGACAAGAGACCCAGTACTTC. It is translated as CASSPGLAGGQETQYF. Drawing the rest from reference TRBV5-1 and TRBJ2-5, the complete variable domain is KAGVTQTPRYLIKTRGQQVTLSCSPISGHRSVSWYQQTPGQGLQFLFEYFSETQRNKGNFPGRFSGRQFSNSRSEMNVSTLELGDSALYLCASSPGLAGGQETQYFGPGTRLLVL.

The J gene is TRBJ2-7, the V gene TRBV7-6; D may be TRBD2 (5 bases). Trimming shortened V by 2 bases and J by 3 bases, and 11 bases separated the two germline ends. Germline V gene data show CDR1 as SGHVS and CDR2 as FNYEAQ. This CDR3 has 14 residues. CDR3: CASSLISEGYEQYF. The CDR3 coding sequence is TGTGCCAGCAGCTTAATCTCCGAGGGCTACGAGCAGTACTTC.

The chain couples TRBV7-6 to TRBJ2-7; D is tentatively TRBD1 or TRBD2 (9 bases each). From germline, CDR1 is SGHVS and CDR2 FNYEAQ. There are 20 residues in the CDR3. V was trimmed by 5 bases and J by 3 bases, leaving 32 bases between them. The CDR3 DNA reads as TGTGCCAGCAGCAAGGGGACAGGGTGGCGGGAGGGCCTTCTGATCTACGAGCAGTACTTC. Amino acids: CASSKGTGWREGLLIYEQYF.